The clone carrying this TCR beta chain showed up just a few times. The sample originates from a study of blood T cells in healthy people across ages. A second PCR, run for about 6 to 12 cycles, used a sample-barcoded 5' primer plus a J-beta primer mix. TCRdb re-called the 5' RACE reads through MiXCR, storing one row per CDR3 protein. This table has about 800,000 distinct CDR3 sequences, 20% to 25% appearing once. Germline values: CDR1 LGHDT, CDR2 YNNKEL (reference sequence). The CDR3 covers 14 residues. V lost 3 bases, J lost 5 bases, and 13 bases lay in between. These same data were also listed under a study on T cells of mothers and their children.

The receptor comes from a boy between 10 and 17 years old in good health. Sequenced sample: blood. The V gene is TRBV3-1, the J gene TRBJ2-5, with a weak D call TRBD2 (6 bases). The CDR3 DNA follows: TGTGCCAGCAGCCAGGACTATATCTGGGAGACCCAGTACTTC. Protein: CASSQDYIWETQYF.